Below, one T cell receptor (beta chain) is given with its context. No antigen is known for it. The assay was immunoSEQ multiplex PCR, and TCRdb's table has in-frame clones only and misses some. The sample includes more than 95,000 clones, around 93% of them seen just once. The CDR3 runs to 15 residues. Trimming left V 0 bases short and J 2 bases short, with 10 bases between. Germline assignment: CDR1 SGHAT and CDR2 FQNNGV. The data are from a study of T cell responses to AZD1222 COVID-19 vaccine. Whole-study findings and limits: Within unmutated variant regions lay the reported targets of nearly half of spike-specific TCRs. Along spike, vaccine-associated CD4 TCRs were found throughout, with dominance at 160-218 and 743-854. Spike-specific TCR breadth and depth rose after two AZD1222 doses. Females made up more of the donors, who were largely white British, and clonal diversity may have come out too low.

The specimen comprised peripheral blood, sampled on day 0 of AZD1222 vaccination. This TCR was recovered from an adult in good health. The chain couples TRBV11-2 to TRBJ1-1; D is undetermined. As DNA, the CDR3 is TGTGCCAGCAGCTTAGATCAATTGAGAAACACTGAAGCTTTCTTT. It specifies CASSLDQLRNTEAFF.